This T cell receptor (beta chain) was profiled in a study of cytomegalovirus exposure and HLA in healthy donors. Study results and limitations: An analysis was carried out at a later point. It showed that HLA-associated TCR beta chains were more clonally expanded than equally common non-associated chains. It was approximately 150 TCR beta chains that were listed as cytomegalovirus-associated. Segments of the TCR beta V type were, in most cases, productive about 87% or about 30% of the time in an earlier analysis.

The PCR contained 60 Vbeta and 13 Jbeta primers. The protocol was immunoSEQ multiplex PCR, while the TCRdb copy is restricted to in-frame clones and leaves out a portion. The data contain around 130,000 clones, roughly three quarters of them seen just once; the ten biggest clones take up 1.5% to 2.5%. Of note for this clone: No antigen is known for it.

The V gene's germline CDR1 is MNHNY and CDR2 SVGAGI (reference sequence). Trimming removed 0 bases from V and 4 bases from J, with 7 bases in between. The CDR3 contains 14 residues. Donors likely had unrecorded immune exposures despite being nominally healthy when sampled. This chain joins TRBV6-6 and TRBJ1-3; D uncertain. Sequences were obtained from PBMCs. The sequence was obtained from a young man in good health and CMV-seronegative. CDR3 residues: CASSYSEGGNTIYF. The CDR3, as DNA: TGTGCCAGCAGTTACTCGGAGGGCGGAAACACCATATATTTT.